One and the same sample provided the 21 T cell receptor beta chains below, sequenced in a study of T cell repertoires in cytomegalovirus infection (dated by TCRdb to about 2019). The reads were generated on an Illumina HiSeq 1500. TCRdb reanalyzed the raw reads on its own, using fastp at Q25 for trimming and MiXCR for clone calling, and kept in-frame beta chains. Rows matching on CDR3 protein sequence are summarized as one entry with the most common DNA and genes. This sample gives more than 350,000 distinct CDR3 sequences in total; approximately 31% of them show up just once. The ten most abundant clones make up roughly 13% of the sample. Sequenced material: PBMCs. Source of these receptors: a human donor in good health (CMV status not recorded). Some clones in this sample may be carry-over from other donors' samples.

The V call is TRBV11-2, the J call TRBJ1-5, with unresolved D. The CDR3 extends over 14 amino acids. The V gene's germline CDR1 is SGHAT and CDR2 FQNNGV. Trimming removed 5 bases at V and 0 bases at J, with 8 bases between. Written as DNA, the CDR3 is TGTGCCAGCAGCGTCACATCTAGCAATCAGCCCCAGCATTTT. Protein: CASSVTSSNQPQHF.

The chain has TRBV11-2 and TRBJ1-6, with a tentative D call TRBD1 (6 bases). Germline CDR1 and CDR2: SGHAT and FQNNGV. The V and J ends lost 5 bases and 7 bases respectively, with 15 bases between them. CDR3 length: 15 residues. CDR3 DNA sequence: TGTGCCAGCAGCCCTCCGGGGGCTCAGAATTCACCCCTCCACTTT. Its translation is CASSPPGAQNSPLHF.

The table lists this clonotype with many counts. The V and J genes are TRBV12-3 or TRBV12-4 and TRBJ1-5; unclear D gene. V lost 4 bases, J lost 3 bases, and 10 bases lay in between. CDR3 size: 14 residues. CDR3 sequence reads: CASSSGSINQPQHF. In nucleotides, the CDR3 is TGTGCCAGCAGTTCTGGCAGCATCAATCAGCCCCAGCATTTT.

The CDR3 protein is CASSPDRGHTGNTIYF. The DNA for the CDR3 is TGTGCCAGCAGTCCGGACAGGGGGCATACTGGAAACACCATATATTTT. This chain links TRBV12-3 or TRBV12-4 with TRBJ1-3; 11 bases line up with TRBD1. The J segment lost 2 bases and the V segment lost 5 bases, leaving 5 bases of the junction unmatched. The CDR3 has 16 amino acids.

With respect to this clonotype: A read error may account for a junction end that differs from germline. V usage is TRBV7-1 and J usage is TRBJ2-7; unclear D gene. TRBV7-1 is marked as an open reading frame, function uncertain. The CDR3 loop spans 17 amino acids. CDR3 bases: TGTGCCAGCAGCTCCCCCCGAATTCACCGGAGCTCCTACGCGCAGTACTTC. Its translation is CASSSPRIHRSSYAQYF.

CDR3 bases: TGTGCCAGCAGCTCCACCTTAGGGAAAAACTATGGCTACACCTTC. Translating gives CASSSTLGKNYGYTF. The chain has TRBV9 and TRBJ1-2, with D hard to call. The CDR3 is 15 amino acids. The V end lost 4 bases, the J end lost 2 bases, and 15 bases lay between the germline ends. From germline, CDR1 is SGDLS and CDR2 YYNGEE.

This clonotype was recorded many times. The chain joins TRBV7-2 to TRBJ1-6, with D unresolved. Germline CDR1 is SGHTA and CDR2 is FQGNSA. The CDR3 runs to 16 residues. V was shortened by 0 bases and J by 10 bases, with 16 bases between the two germline ends. This chain's CDR3 is CASSLAVGKGESPLHF. The CDR3 nucleotides are TGTGCCAGCAGCTTAGCGGTAGGGAAGGGCGAGTCACCCCTCCACTTT.

This clonotype has a handful of counts. This chain links TRBV5-6 with TRBJ2-7; unclear D gene. CDR3 length: 14 amino acids. Looked up from germline, CDR1 is SGHDT and CDR2 is YYEEEE. V was trimmed by 0 bases and J by 3 bases, leaving 10 bases between them. The CDR3 DNA sequence: TGTGCCAGCAGCTTGGTTGGCCCCATCTACGAGCAGTACTTC. Translated: CASSLVGPIYEQYF. Drawing the rest from reference TRBV5-6 and TRBJ2-7, the complete variable domain is DAGVTQSPTHLIKTRGQQVTLRCSPKSGHDTVSWYQQALGQGPQFIFQYYEEEERQRGNFPDRFSGHQFPNYSSELNVNALLLGDSALYLCASSLVGPIYEQYFGPGTRLTVT.

This clonotype was detected only a few times. This chain uses TRBV12-3 or TRBV12-4 with TRBJ1-4, with D tentatively TRBD1 (5 bases). The CDR3 is 14 residues long. Trimming shortened V by 1 base and J by 3 bases, and 6 bases separated the two germline ends. The DNA of the CDR3 is TGTGCCAGCAGTTTAGTGGGACCTAATGAAAAACTGTTTTTT. It encodes CASSLVGPNEKLFF.

V is TRBV6-2 or TRBV6-3 and J is TRBJ2-3; D is unresolved. The CDR3 loop spans 14 amino acids. The V gene lost 7 bases and the J gene lost 0 bases, with 11 bases spanning the gap. The germline CDR1 and CDR2 sequences are MNHEY and SVGEGT. The CDR3 DNA sequence: TGTGCCAGCAATGACCCGACCAGCACAGATACGCAGTATTTT. This encodes CASNDPTSTDTQYF.

This clonotype was detected many times. The genes are TRBV7-2 and TRBJ1-1, with D tentatively TRBD1 (6 bases). This CDR3 comprises 12 residues. CDR1 is SGHTA and CDR2 is FQGNSA in the germline V gene. The V end lost 1 base, the J end lost 6 bases, and 6 bases lay between the germline ends. CDR3 in amino acids: CASSLGQAEAFF. The CDR3 nucleotides read TGTGCCAGCAGCTTAGGACAGGCTGAAGCTTTCTTT.

Comments on this clonotype: This CDR3 is missing its conserved last phenylalanine or tryptophan, likely due to a read error. The rearrangement uses TRBV4-1 and TRBJ1-2; D might be TRBD1 (5 bases). Trimming took off 4 bases at V and 4 bases at J, with 16 bases between the two ends. Germline V lookup: CDR1 MGHRA, CDR2 YSYEKL. The CDR3 is 15 amino acids. In DNA form, the CDR3 reads TGCGCCAGCAGCCCAATGGGGCCCGGGGCCTATGGCTACACCTTA. Protein: CASSPMGPGAYGYTL.

The chain couples TRBV28 to TRBJ2-3; TRBD1 aligns across 10 bases. Trimming removed 4 bases from V and 6 bases from J; junction bases left unmatched: 7. The CDR3 has 15 amino acids. Germline V lookup: CDR1 MDHEN, CDR2 SYDVKM. The CDR3 spells CASSSRDRGWDTQYF. CDR3 nucleotides: TGTGCCAGCAGTTCCCGGGACAGGGGATGGGATACGCAGTATTTT. Full variable domain (remainder filled in from reference TRBV28 and TRBJ2-3): DVKVTQSSRYLVKRTGEKVFLECVQDMDHENMFWYRQDPGLGLRLIYFSYDVKMKEKGDIPEGYSVSREKKERFSLILESASTNQTSMYLCASSSRDRGWDTQYFGPGTRLTVL.

V usage is TRBV25-1 and J usage is TRBJ1-5; D unresolved. V lost 3 bases and J lost 8, with 11 bases in between. The V gene's germline CDR1 is MGHDK and CDR2 SYGVNS. There are 13 residues in the CDR3. The CDR3 is CASSDTGGEPQHF. The CDR3 DNA follows: TGTGCCAGCAGTGATACCGGTGGGGAGCCCCAGCATTTT.

The sample holds a few counts of this clonotype. The chain recombines TRBV9 with TRBJ2-5; the match to TRBD1 covers 7 bases. Germline CDR1 and CDR2: SGDLS and YYNGEE. The CDR3 extends over 14 amino acids. V lost 2 bases and J lost 2; bases outside the gene matches: 3. The CDR3 here is CASSVGTEQETQYF. The CDR3 DNA is TGTGCCAGCAGCGTCGGGACAGAACAAGAGACCCAGTACTTC. Looking up the rest from reference TRBV9 and TRBJ2-5 gives the full variable domain: DSGVTQTPKHLITATGQRVTLRCSPRSGDLSVYWYQQSLDQGLQFLIQYYNGEERAKGNILERFSAQQFPDLHSELNLSSLELGDSALYFCASSVGTEQETQYFGPGTRLLVL.

The sample holds a few counts of this clonotype. The chain has TRBV7-9 and TRBJ1-1; D gene ambiguous. V dropped 1 base and J dropped 1 base, with 13 bases sitting between them. CDR1 is SEHNR, CDR2 FQNEAQ, per germline (reference sequence). There are 16 residues in the CDR3. CDR3 residues: CASSLGVPQTNTEAFF. In DNA, the CDR3 is TGTGCCAGCAGCTTAGGTGTGCCCCAGACGAACACTGAAGCTTTCTTT.

This clonotype was found a few times. The chain employs TRBV29-1 and TRBJ2-3, with D perhaps matching TRBD2 (5 bases). Trimming left V 6 bases short and J 1 base short, with 17 bases between. CDR3 length: 15 amino acids. Germline V CDR1 and CDR2: SQVTM, ANQGSEA. This CDR3 is CSVHERGQGTDTQYF. The CDR3 nucleotides read TGCAGCGTCCACGAACGGGGTCAGGGCACAGATACGCAGTATTTT.

This clonotype has a handful of counts. This chain uses TRBV29-1 with TRBJ1-2, with 7 bases matching TRBD1. The CDR3 sequence is 13 residues long. Germline V gives CDR1 SQVTM, CDR2 ANQGSEA. Trimming at V came to 5 bases and at J to 8 bases, leaving 11 bases not matched to a gene. As DNA, the CDR3 is TGCAGCGTTCGTGTGGCAGGGGGAAAGGGCTACACCTTC. Its protein product is CSVRVAGGKGYTF.

J is TRBJ2-5 and V is TRBV4-3; D perhaps matches TRBD2 (6 bases). The CDR3 length is 15 residues. The germline gives CDR1 LGHNA, CDR2 YSLEER. V was cut by 2 bases and J by 1 base, with 11 bases left in between. As DNA, the CDR3 is TGCGCCAGCAGCCAATCTCGGGGGACCCAAGAGACCCAGTACTTC. Protein product: CASSQSRGTQETQYF.

V and J are TRBV18 and TRBJ2-1, with D possibly being TRBD2 (5 bases). CDR1 is KGHSH and CDR2 is LQKENI in the germline V gene. The CDR3 spans 17 residues. Deletions cut 2 bases from V and 5 bases from J, with 19 bases between. CDR3 sequence reads: CASSPGVYVGANNEQFF. Here the CDR3 DNA reads TGTGCCAGCTCACCAGGAGTTTATGTGGGAGCTAACAATGAGCAGTTCTTC.

Turning to this clonotype: The junction departs from the called germline gene at one end, perhaps through a read error. The chain recombines TRBV5-1 with TRBJ1-1; perhaps TRBD1 as D (5 bases). Germline CDR1 SGHRS, CDR2 YFSETQ. This CDR3 region has 14 residues. The CDR3 reads CASSLDRPDTEDFF. CDR3 coding DNA: TGCGCCAGCAGCTTGGACAGGCCGGACACTGAAGATTTCTTT.